This TCR beta chain was recorded in a study of control samples from healthy donors and cancer patients. This table comes from immunoSEQ multiplex PCR, and its TCRdb copy is limited to in-frame clones, with some not included. The table shows around 130,000 clones, with 70% to 90% occurring only once. This clone showed up just once. The source of this sequence is a man in his fifties in good health. The sequenced sample consisted of blood.

The CDR3 region is CASHGQGRHTEAFF. The CDR3 region has the DNA TGTGCCAGCCACGGACAGGGGAGACACACTGAAGCTTTCTTT. This chain joins TRBV18 and TRBJ1-1; TRBD1 aligns across 9 bases. CDR1 and CDR2 (germline): KGHSH, LQKENI. The CDR3 runs to 14 residues. V lost 8 bases to trimming and J lost 3 bases; unmatched junction nucleotides: 7.